The next 16 T cell receptor beta chains were all read from a single sample in a study of blood T cell repertoires in COVID-19. Clones were sequenced by immunoSEQ multiplex PCR, and TCRdb holds only the in-frame ones, with some missing. The sample has 150,000 to 200,000 clones, more than 75% seen once; the top ten hold over 15%. Sequenced sample: peripheral blood. The origin of the receptors is a man aged 60-69 years with active or convalescent COVID-19.

This clone was found a few times. The chain links TRBV7-9 to TRBJ2-7; tentatively, D is TRBD2 (6 bases). The CDR3 contains 14 residues. Germline V CDR1 and CDR2: SEHNR, FQNEAQ (reference sequence). Trimming shortened V by 1 base and J by 3 bases, and 10 bases separated the two germline ends. The CDR3 sequence is CASSLDGGGYEQYF. The DNA of the CDR3 is TGTGCCAGCAGCTTAGATGGGGGAGGCTACGAGCAGTACTTC.

This clone has more than one count but fewer than ten. V usage is TRBV7-2 and J usage is TRBJ1-2; TRBD1 matches 7 bases. The CDR3 runs 15 residues. Unmatched junction bases numbered 8, after V lost 1 base and J lost 6 bases. Germline lookup yields CDR1 SGHTA and CDR2 FQGNSA. As DNA, the CDR3 is TGTGCCAGCAGCTTAGGACAGGGTACTTTCCATGGCTACACCTTC. This sequence encodes CASSLGQGTFHGYTF.

A word on this clone: Other DNA sequences from this sample encode an identical CDR3 as well. The gene calls are TRBV5-1 and TRBJ1-4; 7 bases map to TRBD1. The germline V gene encodes CDR1 SGHRS and CDR2 YFSETQ. CDR3 length: 15 residues. J was trimmed by 3 bases and V by 4 bases; bases with no gene match: 6. The CDR3 nucleotides are TGCGCCAGCAGCCTTGCGGGACAGCCTAATGAAAAACTGTTTTTT. Residues: CASSLAGQPNEKLFF. Complete variable domain (other parts from reference TRBV5-1 and TRBJ1-4): KAGVTQTPRYLIKTRGQQVTLSCSPISGHRSVSWYQQTPGQGLQFLFEYFSETQRNKGNFPGRFSGRQFSNSRSEMNVSTLELGDSALYLCASSLAGQPNEKLFFGSGTQLSVL.

This chain joins TRBV7-9 and TRBJ1-1; maybe TRBD1 (5 bases). The CDR3 runs to 13 residues. Germline assignment: CDR1 SEHNR and CDR2 FQNEAQ (reference sequence). V lost 6 bases and J 1 base, leaving 9 bases between the germline ends. The CDR3 nucleotides read TGTGCCAGCAGTCGGACACCGAACACTGAAGCTTTCTTT. Translating gives CASSRTPNTEAFF. Complete variable domain (other parts from reference TRBV7-9 and TRBJ1-1): DTGVSQNPRHKITKRGQNVTFRCDPISEHNRLYWYRQTLGQGPEFLTYFQNEAQLEKSRLLSDRFSAERPKGSFSTLEIQRTEQGDSAMYLCASSRTPNTEAFFGQGTRLTVV.

This clone was observed a single time. The CDR3 DNA reads TGTGCCAGTAGTGGGGGACAGAAAGAGACCCAGTACTTC. This codes for CASSGGQKETQYF. The chain is built from TRBV19 and TRBJ2-5; 7 positions agree with TRBD1. Germline V lookup: CDR1 LNHDA, CDR2 SQIVND (reference sequence). The CDR3 sequence is 13 residues long. The trim removed 5 bases at V and 3 bases at J, leaving 3 bases unmatched.

CDR3 loop: CASSLRGFNEKLFF. The CDR3, as DNA: TGTGCCAGCAGCCTGCGGGGGTTCAATGAAAAACTGTTTTTT. The gene calls are TRBV13 and TRBJ1-4; a possible D gene is TRBD1 (5 bases). Trimming took off 5 bases at V and 5 bases at J, with 12 bases between the two ends. CDR3 size: 14 residues. CDR1 and CDR2 (germline): PRHDT, FYEKMQ (reference sequence).

The chain carries TRBV7-2 and TRBJ1-2; D gene ambiguous. Germline assignment: CDR1 SGHTA and CDR2 FQGNSA. The CDR3 is made up of 15 amino acids. Trimming cost V 6 bases and J 4 bases, with 18 bases left between them. CDR3 in amino acids: CASRPQAYRSYGYTF. CDR3 sequence (DNA): TGTGCCAGCAGACCTCAGGCTTACAGATCCTATGGCTACACCTTC. The full variable domain, its missing parts supplied by reference TRBV7-2 and TRBJ1-2, is GAGVSQSPSNKVTEKGKDVELRCDPISGHTALYWYRQSLGQGLEFLIYFQGNSAPDKSGLPSDRFSAERTGGSVSTLTIQRTQQEDSAVYLCASRPQAYRSYGYTFGSGTRLTVV.

CDR3 sequence (DNA): TGTGCCAGCAGTTACTCGGGAGGGAGCTCTGGAAACACCATATATTTT. This sequence encodes CASSYSGGSSGNTIYF. The chain joins TRBV6-5 to TRBJ1-3; D unclear. Between the trimmed V and J ends, which lost 0 bases and 0 bases, there was a span of 9 bases. The CDR3 runs 16 residues. CDR1 and CDR2 from the germline V gene are MNHEY and SVGAGI.

This clone has just one count. The chain has TRBV3-1 (or the pseudogene TRBV3-2) and TRBJ2-7, with D possibly matching TRBD2 (6 bases). Per the germline V gene, CDR1 is LGHDT and CDR2 is YNNKEL (reference sequence). V shed 3 bases and J shed 4 bases, with 7 bases lying between them. This CDR3 comprises 12 residues. The CDR3 DNA reads as TGTGCCAGCAGCCAGGGACTTTACGAGCAGTACTTC. Translation gives CASSQGLYEQYF.

J is TRBJ2-2 and V is TRBV6-5; 7 bases are shared with TRBD2. In germline, CDR1 is MNHEY, CDR2 SVGAGI. This CDR3 is built from 14 residues. Losses at the gene ends were 6 bases for V and 5 bases for J; bases not matched to a gene: 6. The CDR3 reads CASRRDYQTGELFF. CDR3 nucleotides: TGTGCCAGCAGACGGGACTATCAGACCGGGGAGCTGTTTTTT.

In nucleotides, the CDR3 is TGTGCCAGCAGCTTGGTTAACAATGAGCAGTTCTTC. This gives the protein CASSLVNNEQFF. The chain employs TRBV5-4 and TRBJ2-1; D remains ambiguous. The CDR3 spans 12 residues. CDR1 is SGHNT and CDR2 is YYREEE in the germline V gene (reference sequence). V shed 0 bases and J shed 5 bases, with 3 bases lying between them.

The chain uses TRBV3-1 (or the pseudogene TRBV3-2) and TRBJ1-3, with 8 bases identical to TRBD1. This CDR3 contains 15 residues. V lost 1 base and J lost 7; bases outside the gene matches: 6. Germline loops: CDR1 LGHDT, CDR2 YNNKEL (reference sequence). CDR3 sequence: CASSQVDGQGNTIYF. CDR3 nucleotide sequence: TGTGCCAGCAGCCAAGTGGATGGACAGGGTAACACCATATATTTT.

This chain connects TRBV27 to TRBJ1-2; 7 positions match TRBD1. J lost 8 bases, V lost 4 bases, and 7 bases had no gene match. The CDR3 has 13 amino acids. Germline V gene lookup returns CDR1 MNHEY and CDR2 SMNVEV (reference sequence). This CDR3 reads CASSSTGALGYTF. The CDR3 nucleotides are TGTGCCAGCAGTTCTACAGGGGCCCTAGGCTACACCTTC.

The chain links TRBV19 to TRBJ1-3, with 7 nucleotides matching TRBD1. V was clipped by 5 bases and J by 2 bases; unmatched bases: 6. Germline CDR1 and CDR2: LNHDA and SQIVND (reference sequence). This CDR3 comprises 15 residues. The CDR3 region has the DNA TGTGCCAGTAGTCTTGACAGGGTGGCTGGAAACACCATATATTTT. It codes for CASSLDRVAGNTIYF.

This rearrangement joins TRBV19 to TRBJ1-2; 8 bases line up with TRBD1. The CDR3 spans 14 residues. From germline, CDR1 is LNHDA and CDR2 SQIVND (reference sequence). V trimming: 5 bases; J trimming: 8 bases; junction bases outside the gene matches: 10. Written as DNA, the CDR3 is TGTGCCAGTAGTGACATCGGACAGGGTCGGGGCTACACCTTC. This translates into CASSDIGQGRGYTF.

V and J are TRBV5-1 and TRBJ2-7, with 8 nucleotides matching TRBD2. The CDR3 loop spans 13 amino acids. Germline loops: CDR1 SGHRS, CDR2 YFSETQ. V shed 1 base, J shed 6 bases, and the junction held 3 bases outside the gene matches. CDR3 in amino acids: CASSLIAGREQYF. CDR3 DNA: TGCGCCAGCAGCTTGATAGCGGGACGCGAGCAGTACTTC.